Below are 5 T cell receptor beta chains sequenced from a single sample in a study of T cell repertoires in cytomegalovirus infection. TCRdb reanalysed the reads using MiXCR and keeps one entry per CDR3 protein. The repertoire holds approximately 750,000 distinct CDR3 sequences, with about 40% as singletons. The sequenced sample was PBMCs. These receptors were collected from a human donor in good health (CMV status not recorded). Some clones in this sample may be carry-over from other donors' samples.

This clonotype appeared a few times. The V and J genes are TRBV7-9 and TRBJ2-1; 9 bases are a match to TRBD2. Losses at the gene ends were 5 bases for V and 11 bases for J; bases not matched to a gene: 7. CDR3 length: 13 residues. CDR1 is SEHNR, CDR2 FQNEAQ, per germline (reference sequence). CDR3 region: CASSDVLAGKQFF. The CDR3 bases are TGTGCCAGCAGCGACGTTCTAGCGGGGAAGCAGTTCTTC.

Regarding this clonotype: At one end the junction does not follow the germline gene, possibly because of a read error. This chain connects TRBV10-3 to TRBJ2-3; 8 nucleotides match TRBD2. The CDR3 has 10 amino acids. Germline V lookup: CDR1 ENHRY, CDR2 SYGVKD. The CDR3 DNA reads TGTGCCACCGGCTTCGGGGGGGTCAATTTT. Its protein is CATGFGGVNF.

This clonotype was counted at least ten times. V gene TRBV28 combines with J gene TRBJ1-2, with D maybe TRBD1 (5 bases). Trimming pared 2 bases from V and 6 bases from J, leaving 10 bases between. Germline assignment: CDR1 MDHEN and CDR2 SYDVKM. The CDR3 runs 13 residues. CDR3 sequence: CASSLQGWDGYTF. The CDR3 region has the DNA TGTGCCAGCAGTTTACAGGGTTGGGATGGCTACACCTTC.

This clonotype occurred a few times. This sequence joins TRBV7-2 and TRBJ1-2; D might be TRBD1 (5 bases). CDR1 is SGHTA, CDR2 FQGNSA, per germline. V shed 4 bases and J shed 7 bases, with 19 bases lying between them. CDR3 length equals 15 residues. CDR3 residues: CASSYPPEGRGGYTF. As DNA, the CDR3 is TGTGCCAGCAGCTACCCCCCGGAGGGAAGGGGTGGCTACACCTTC. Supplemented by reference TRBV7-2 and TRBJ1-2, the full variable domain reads GAGVSQSPSNKVTEKGKDVELRCDPISGHTALYWYRQSLGQGLEFLIYFQGNSAPDKSGLPSDRFSAERTGGSVSTLTIQRTQQEDSAVYLCASSYPPEGRGGYTFGSGTRLTVV.

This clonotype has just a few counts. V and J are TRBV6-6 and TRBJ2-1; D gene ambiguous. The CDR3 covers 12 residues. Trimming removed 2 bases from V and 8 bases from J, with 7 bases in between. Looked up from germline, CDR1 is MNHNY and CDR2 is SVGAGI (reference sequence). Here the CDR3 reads CASSYEAYEQFF. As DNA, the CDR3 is TGTGCCAGCAGTTACGAGGCGTATGAGCAGTTCTTC.